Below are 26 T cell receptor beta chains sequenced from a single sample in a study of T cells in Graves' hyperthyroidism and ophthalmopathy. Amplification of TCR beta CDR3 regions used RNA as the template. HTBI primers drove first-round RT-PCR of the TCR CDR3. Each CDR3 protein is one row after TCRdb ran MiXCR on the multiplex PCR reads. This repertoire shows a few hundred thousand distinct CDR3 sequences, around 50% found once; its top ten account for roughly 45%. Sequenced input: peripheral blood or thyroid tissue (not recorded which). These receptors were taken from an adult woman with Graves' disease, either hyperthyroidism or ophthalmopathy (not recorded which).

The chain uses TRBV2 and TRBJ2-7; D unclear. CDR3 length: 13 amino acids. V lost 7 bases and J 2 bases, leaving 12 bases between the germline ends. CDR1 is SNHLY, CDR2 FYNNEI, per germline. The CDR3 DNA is TGTGCCAGCACCCCCTTCCAGGCCTACGAGCAGTACTTC. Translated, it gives CASTPFQAYEQYF.

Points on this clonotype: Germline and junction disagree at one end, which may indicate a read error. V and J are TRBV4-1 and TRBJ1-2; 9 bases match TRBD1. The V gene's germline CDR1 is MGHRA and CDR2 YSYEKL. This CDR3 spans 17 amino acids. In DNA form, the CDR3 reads TGTGCCAGCAGCCAAGCCGGGACAGGGAGGAAGGACTATGGCTACACCTTC. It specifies CASSQAGTGRKDYGYTF.

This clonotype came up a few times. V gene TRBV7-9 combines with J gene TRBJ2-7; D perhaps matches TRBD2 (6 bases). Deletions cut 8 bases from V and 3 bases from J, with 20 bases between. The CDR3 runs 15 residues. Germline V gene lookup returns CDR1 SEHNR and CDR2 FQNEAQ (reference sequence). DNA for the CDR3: TGTGCCAGCTCACCACGCGGGGAAATAGACTACGAGCAGTACTTC. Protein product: CASSPRGEIDYEQYF. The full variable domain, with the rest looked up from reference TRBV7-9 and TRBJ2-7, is DTGVSQNPRHKITKRGQNVTFRCDPISEHNRLYWYRQTLGQGPEFLTYFQNEAQLEKSRLLSDRFSAERPKGSFSTLEIQRTEQGDSAMYLCASSPRGEIDYEQYFGPGTRLTVT.

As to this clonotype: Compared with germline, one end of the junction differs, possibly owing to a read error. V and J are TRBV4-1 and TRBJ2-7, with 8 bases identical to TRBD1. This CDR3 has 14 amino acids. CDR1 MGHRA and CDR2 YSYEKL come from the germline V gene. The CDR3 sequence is CASSLSTGGYEQYF. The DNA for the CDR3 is TGTGCCAGCAGTTTATCAACAGGGGGCTACGAGCAGTACTTC.

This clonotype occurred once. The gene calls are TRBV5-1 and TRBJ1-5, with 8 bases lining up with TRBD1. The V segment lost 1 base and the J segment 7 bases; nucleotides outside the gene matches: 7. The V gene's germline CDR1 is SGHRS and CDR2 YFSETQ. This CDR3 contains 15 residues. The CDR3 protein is CASSLLQDREQPQHF. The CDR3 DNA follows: TGCGCCAGCAGCTTGCTACAGGACAGGGAGCAGCCCCAGCATTTT.

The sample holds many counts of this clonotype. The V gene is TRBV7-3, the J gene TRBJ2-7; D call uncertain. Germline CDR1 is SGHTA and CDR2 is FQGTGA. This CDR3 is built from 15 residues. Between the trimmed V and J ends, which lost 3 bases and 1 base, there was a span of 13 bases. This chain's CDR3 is CASSFEAGPSYEQYF. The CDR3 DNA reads TGTGCCAGCAGCTTTGAGGCCGGACCTTCCTACGAGCAGTACTTC.

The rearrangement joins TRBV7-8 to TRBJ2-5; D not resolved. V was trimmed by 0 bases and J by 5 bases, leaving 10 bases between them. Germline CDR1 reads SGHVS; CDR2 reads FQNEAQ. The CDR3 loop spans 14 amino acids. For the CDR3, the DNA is TGTGCCAGCAGCTTAGCGCAGACGGAGGAGACCCAGTACTTC. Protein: CASSLAQTEETQYF.

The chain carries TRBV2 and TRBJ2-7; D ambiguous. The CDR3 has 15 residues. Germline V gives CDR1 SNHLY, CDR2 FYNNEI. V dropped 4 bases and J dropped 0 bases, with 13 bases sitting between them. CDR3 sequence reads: CASSVMAAASYEQYF. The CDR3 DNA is TGTGCCAGCAGTGTCATGGCAGCTGCCTCCTACGAGCAGTACTTC. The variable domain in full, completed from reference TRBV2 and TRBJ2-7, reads EPEVTQTPSHQVTQMGQEVILRCVPISNHLYFYWYRQILGQKVEFLVSFYNNEISEKSEIFDDQFSVERPDGSNFTLKIRSTKLEDSAMYFCASSVMAAASYEQYFGPGTRLTVT.

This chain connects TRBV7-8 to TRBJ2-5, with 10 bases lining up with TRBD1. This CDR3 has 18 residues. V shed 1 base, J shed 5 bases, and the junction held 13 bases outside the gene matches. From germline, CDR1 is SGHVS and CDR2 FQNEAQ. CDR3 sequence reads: CASSLGPLGQGTRETQYF. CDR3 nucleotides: TGTGCCAGCAGCTTAGGTCCATTGGGACAGGGGACGAGGGAGACCCAGTACTTC.

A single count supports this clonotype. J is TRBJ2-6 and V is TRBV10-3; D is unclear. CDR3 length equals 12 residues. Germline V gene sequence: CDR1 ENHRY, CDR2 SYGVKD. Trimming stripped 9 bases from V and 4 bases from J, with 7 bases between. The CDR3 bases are TGTGCCATGGGTCAGGGGGCCAACGTCCTGACTTTC. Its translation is CAMGQGANVLTF.

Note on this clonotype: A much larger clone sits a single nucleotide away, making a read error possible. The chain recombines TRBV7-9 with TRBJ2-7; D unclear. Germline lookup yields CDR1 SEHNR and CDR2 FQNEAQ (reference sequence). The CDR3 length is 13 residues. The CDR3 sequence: CAGSARLDYEQYF. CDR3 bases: TGTGCCGGCAGCGCCCGTTTGGACTACGAGCAGTACTTC.

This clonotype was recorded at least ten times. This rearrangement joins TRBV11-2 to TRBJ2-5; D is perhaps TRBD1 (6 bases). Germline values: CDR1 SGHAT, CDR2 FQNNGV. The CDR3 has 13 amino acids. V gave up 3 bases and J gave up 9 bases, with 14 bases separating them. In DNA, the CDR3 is TGTGCCAGCAGCTTTCAGGGGCCTTCGGCCCAGTACTTC. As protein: CASSFQGPSAQYF.

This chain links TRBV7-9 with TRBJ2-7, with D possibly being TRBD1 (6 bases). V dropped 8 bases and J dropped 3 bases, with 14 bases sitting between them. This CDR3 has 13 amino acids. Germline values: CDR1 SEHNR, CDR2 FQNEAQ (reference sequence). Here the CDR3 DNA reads TGTGCCAGCGGGGGCCCGGAGGACTACGAGCAGTACTTC. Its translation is CASGGPEDYEQYF.

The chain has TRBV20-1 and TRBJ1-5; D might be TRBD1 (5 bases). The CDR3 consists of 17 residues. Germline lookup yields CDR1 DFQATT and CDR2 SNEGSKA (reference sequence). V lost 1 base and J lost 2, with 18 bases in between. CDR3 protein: CSARVRGSPPGNQPQHF. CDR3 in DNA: TGCAGTGCTAGAGTTCGGGGCAGCCCTCCGGGCAATCAGCCCCAGCATTTT.

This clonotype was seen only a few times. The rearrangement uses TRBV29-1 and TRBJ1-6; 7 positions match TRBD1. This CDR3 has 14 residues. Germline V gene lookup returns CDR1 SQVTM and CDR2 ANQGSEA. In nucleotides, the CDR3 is TGCGCAACACAGGGGAGCTCCTATAATTCACCCCTCCACTTT. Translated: CATQGSSYNSPLHF.

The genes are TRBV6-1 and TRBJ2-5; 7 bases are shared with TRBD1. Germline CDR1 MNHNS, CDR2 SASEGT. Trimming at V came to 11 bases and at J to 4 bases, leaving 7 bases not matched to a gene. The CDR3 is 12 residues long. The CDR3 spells CAARRGRETQYF. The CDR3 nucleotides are TGTGCCGCACGTAGGGGGCGAGAGACCCAGTACTTC.

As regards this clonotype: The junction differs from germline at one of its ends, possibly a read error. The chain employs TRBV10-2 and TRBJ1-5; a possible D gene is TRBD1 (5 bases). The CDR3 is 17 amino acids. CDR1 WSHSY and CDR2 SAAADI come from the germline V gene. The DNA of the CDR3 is TGTGCCAGCATGAGTCGACCGAGCCGGGGGGGGAATCAGCCCCAGCATTTT. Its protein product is CASMSRPSRGGNQPQHF.

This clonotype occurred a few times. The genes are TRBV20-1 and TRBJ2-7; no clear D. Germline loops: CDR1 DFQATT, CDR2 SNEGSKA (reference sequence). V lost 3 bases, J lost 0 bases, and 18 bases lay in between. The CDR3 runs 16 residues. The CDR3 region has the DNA TGCAGTGCTAGCCCAAAAACCGTTGCCAGCTCCTACGAGCAGTACTTC. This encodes CSASPKTVASSYEQYF.

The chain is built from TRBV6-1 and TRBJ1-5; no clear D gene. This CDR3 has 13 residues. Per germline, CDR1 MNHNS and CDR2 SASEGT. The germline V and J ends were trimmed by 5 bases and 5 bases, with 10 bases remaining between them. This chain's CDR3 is CASSYLQYQPQHF. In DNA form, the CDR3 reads TGTGCCAGCAGTTACCTACAGTATCAGCCCCAGCATTTT.

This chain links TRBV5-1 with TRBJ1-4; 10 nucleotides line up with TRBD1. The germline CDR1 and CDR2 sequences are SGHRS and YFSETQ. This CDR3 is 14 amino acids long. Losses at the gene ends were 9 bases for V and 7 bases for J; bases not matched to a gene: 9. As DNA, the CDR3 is TGCGCCAAGGCCCCCCGGGACAGGGGTGAAAAACTGTTTTTT. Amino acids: CAKAPRDRGEKLFF. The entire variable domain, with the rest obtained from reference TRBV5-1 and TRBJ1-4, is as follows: KAGVTQTPRYLIKTRGQQVTLSCSPISGHRSVSWYQQTPGQGLQFLFEYFSETQRNKGNFPGRFSGRQFSNSRSEMNVSTLELGDSALYLCAKAPRDRGEKLFFGSGTQLSVL.

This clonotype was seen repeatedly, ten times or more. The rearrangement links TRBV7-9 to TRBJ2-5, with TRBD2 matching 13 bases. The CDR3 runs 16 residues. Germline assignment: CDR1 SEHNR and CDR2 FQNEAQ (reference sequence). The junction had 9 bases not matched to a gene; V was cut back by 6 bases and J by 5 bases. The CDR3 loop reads CASRPTSGRATETQYF. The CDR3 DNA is TGTGCCAGCAGGCCAACTAGCGGGAGGGCGACGGAGACCCAGTACTTC. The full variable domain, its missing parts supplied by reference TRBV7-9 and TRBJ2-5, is DTGVSQNPRHKITKRGQNVTFRCDPISEHNRLYWYRQTLGQGPEFLTYFQNEAQLEKSRLLSDRFSAERPKGSFSTLEIQRTEQGDSAMYLCASRPTSGRATETQYFGPGTRLLVL.

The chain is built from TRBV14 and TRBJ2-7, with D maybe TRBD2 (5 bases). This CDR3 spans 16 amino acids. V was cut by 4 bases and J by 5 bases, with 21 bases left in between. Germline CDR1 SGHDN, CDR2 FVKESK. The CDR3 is CASSLTWTLKRDEQYF. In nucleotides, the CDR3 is TGTGCCAGCAGCCTTACCTGGACTCTCAAAAGGGACGAGCAGTACTTC. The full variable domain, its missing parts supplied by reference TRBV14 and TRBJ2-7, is EAGVTQFPSHSVIEKGQTVTLRCDPISGHDNLYWYRRVMGKEIKFLLHFVKESKQDESGMPNNRFLAERTGGTYSTLKVQPAELEDSGVYFCASSLTWTLKRDEQYFGPGTRLTVT.

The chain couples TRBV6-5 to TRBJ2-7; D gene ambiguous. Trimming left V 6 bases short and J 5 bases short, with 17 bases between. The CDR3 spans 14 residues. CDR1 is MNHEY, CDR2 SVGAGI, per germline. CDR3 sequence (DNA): TGTGCCAGCAGCCCTCTTGGGGTCGAGAACGAGCAGTACTTC. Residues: CASSPLGVENEQYF.

This chain's CDR3 is CSALRSRGAGNEQFF. The CDR3 DNA reads as TGCAGTGCGTTAAGGAGTCGGGGGGCGGGAAATGAGCAGTTCTTC. The chain is built from TRBV20-1 and TRBJ2-1; D is possibly TRBD2 (7 bases). This CDR3 has 15 amino acids. The V end lost 6 bases, the J end lost 7 bases, and 22 bases lay between the germline ends. CDR1 DFQATT and CDR2 SNEGSKA come from the germline V gene (reference sequence).

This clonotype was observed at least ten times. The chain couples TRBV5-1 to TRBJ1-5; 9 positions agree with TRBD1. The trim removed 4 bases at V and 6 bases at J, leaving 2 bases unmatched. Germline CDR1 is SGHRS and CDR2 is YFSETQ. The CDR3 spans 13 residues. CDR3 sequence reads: CASSVDRGQPQHF. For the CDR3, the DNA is TGCGCCAGCAGCGTGGACAGGGGTCAGCCCCAGCATTTT.

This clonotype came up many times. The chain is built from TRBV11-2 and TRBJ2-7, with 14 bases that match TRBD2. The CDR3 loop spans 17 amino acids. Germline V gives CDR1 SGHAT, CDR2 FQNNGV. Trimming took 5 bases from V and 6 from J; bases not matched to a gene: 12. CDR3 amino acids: CASSIGTSGSGRTEQYF. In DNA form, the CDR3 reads TGTGCCAGCAGCATCGGGACTAGCGGGAGTGGGAGAACCGAGCAGTACTTC. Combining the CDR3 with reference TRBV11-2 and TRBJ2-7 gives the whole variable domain EAGVAQSPRYKIIEKRQSVAFWCNPISGHATLYWYQQILGQGPKLLIQFQNNGVVDDSQLPKDRFSAERLKGVDSTLKIQPAKLEDSAVYLCASSIGTSGSGRTEQYFGPGTRLTVT.